This T cell receptor (beta chain) was profiled in a study of blood T cell repertoires in COVID-19. Study-level information: Sample material is recorded as cDNA or gDNA derived from T cells, B-cell-depleted T cells, or PBMCs.

This CDR3 comprises 15 residues. The germline V gene encodes CDR1 SQVTM and CDR2 ANQGSEA. V dropped 2 bases and J dropped 2 bases, with 15 bases sitting between them. Original analysis: The assay estimated nucleated cells by amplifying reference gene primers. Clones were sequenced by immunoSEQ multiplex PCR, and TCRdb holds only the in-frame ones, with some missing. V and J calls and clone size follow that table, whereas D and trimming were derived from the DNA. The table lists over 85,000 clones, around 90% of them singletons. Sequencing was carried out using peripheral blood. The receptor was isolated from a human donor in a cohort sampled during active COVID-19. This rearrangement joins TRBV29-1 to TRBJ2-5; a possible D gene is TRBD2 (6 bases). CDR3 loop: CSVEPPSAGQETQYF. Here the CDR3 DNA reads TGCAGCGTTGAACCCCCTAGCGCGGGGCAAGAGACCCAGTACTTC.